This TCR beta chain was obtained from a study of T cells after posttransplantation cyclophosphamide. Study-level points and caveats: Skin or GI-infiltrating T cells shared few TRB sequences with blood. Later blood repertoires were often dominated by clones from the donor CD8+ memory compartment.

In the case of this clone: The antigen is not known.

The CDR3 covers 17 residues. Germline CDR1 and CDR2: MNHEY and SMNVEV (reference sequence). V shed 2 bases, J shed 14 bases, and the junction held 18 bases outside the gene matches. The assay was immunoSEQ multiplex PCR, and TCRdb's table has in-frame clones only and misses some. This table has approximately 2,800 clones, 74% appearing once. The sequence was obtained from a man aged 25 to 45 with a blood cancer, CMV-positive, and with a related stem cell donor. V and J are TRBV27 and TRBJ2-3, with 11 bases identical to TRBD1. The sequencing input was PBMCs. CDR3 loop: CASSLQTWDRGGNNVYF. CDR3 nucleotides: TGTGCCAGCAGTTTACAAACCTGGGACAGGGGGGGCAACAACGTGTATTTT.